Sequencing of this T cell receptor (beta chain) was carried out in a study of control samples from healthy donors and cancer patients. Only in-frame clones appear in the TCRdb table, and some are missing; sequencing was by immunoSEQ multiplex PCR. The data hold some 95,000 clones, with about 90% observed a single time. Germline CDR1 and CDR2: MDHEN and SYDVKM. This CDR3 comprises 17 residues. V was cut by 3 bases and J by 1 base, with 18 bases left in between. This TCR was recovered from a man aged 25 to 40 in good health. The chain uses TRBV28 and TRBJ1-1; no reliable D call. Sequenced input: blood. CDR3: CASSLVTGGLGNTEAFF. CDR3 in DNA: TGTGCCAGCAGTTTGGTCACGGGTGGATTAGGGAACACTGAAGCTTTCTTT.